The subject of this entry is one T cell receptor beta chain. Original processing notes: Counts of nucleated cells, estimated from reference gene primer amplification, were obtained. The method was immunoSEQ multiplex PCR; TCRdb's version includes in-frame clones alone and lacks a portion of them. V and J calls and clone size are those listed in that table; D and trimming were worked out from the DNA. Among tens of thousands of clones listed, over 70% were seen once. This sample is part of a study of blood T cell repertoires in COVID-19. The CDR3 is 12 amino acids. The V end lost 3 bases, the J end lost 6 bases, and 8 bases lay between the germline ends. CDR1 and CDR2 from the germline V gene are LNHDA and SQIVND (reference sequence).

This chain connects TRBV19 to TRBJ1-2; possible D gene TRBD1, 6 bases. The sample taken for sequencing was peripheral blood. The receptor's source is a man aged 80 or over with acute or convalescent COVID-19. CDR3 DNA: TGTGCCAGTAGTATCGGACAGAATGGCTACACCTTC. Protein product: CASSIGQNGYTF.